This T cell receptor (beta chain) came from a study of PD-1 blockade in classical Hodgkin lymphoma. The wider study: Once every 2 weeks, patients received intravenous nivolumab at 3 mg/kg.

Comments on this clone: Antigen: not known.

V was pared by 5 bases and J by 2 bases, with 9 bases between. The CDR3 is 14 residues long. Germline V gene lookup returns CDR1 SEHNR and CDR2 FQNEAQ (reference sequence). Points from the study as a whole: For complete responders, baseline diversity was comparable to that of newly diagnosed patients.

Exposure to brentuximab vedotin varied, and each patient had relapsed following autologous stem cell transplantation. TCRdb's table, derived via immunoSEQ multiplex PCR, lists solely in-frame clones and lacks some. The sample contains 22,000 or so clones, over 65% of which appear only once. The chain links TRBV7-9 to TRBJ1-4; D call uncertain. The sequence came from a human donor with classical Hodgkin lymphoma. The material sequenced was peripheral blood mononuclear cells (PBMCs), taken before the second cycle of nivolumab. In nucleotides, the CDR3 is TGTGCCAGCAGCCAAAGTGGGACTAATGAAAAACTGTTTTTT. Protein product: CASSQSGTNEKLFF.